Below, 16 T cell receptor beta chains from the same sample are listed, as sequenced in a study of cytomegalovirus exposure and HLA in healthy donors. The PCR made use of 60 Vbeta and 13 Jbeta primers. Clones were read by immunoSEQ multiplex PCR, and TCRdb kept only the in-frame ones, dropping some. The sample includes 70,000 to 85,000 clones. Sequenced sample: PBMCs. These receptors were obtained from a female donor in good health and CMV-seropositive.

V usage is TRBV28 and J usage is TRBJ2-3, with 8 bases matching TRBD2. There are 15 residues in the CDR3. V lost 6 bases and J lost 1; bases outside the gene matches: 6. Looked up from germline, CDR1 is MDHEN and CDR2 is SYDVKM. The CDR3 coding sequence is TGTGCCAGCAGAATTACTAGCGGAGGCACAGATACGCAGTATTTT. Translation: CASRITSGGTDTQYF. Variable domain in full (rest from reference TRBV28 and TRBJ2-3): DVKVTQSSRYLVKRTGEKVFLECVQDMDHENMFWYRQDPGLGLRLIYFSYDVKMKEKGDIPEGYSVSREKKERFSLILESASTNQTSMYLCASRITSGGTDTQYFGPGTRLTVL.

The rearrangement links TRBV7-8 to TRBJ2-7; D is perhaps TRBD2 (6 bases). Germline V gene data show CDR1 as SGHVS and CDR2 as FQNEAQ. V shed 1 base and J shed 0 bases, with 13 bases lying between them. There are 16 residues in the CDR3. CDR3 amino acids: CASSLDGGLASYEQYF. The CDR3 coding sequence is TGTGCCAGCAGCTTAGATGGAGGGCTCGCCTCCTACGAGCAGTACTTC.

CDR3 DNA sequence: TGTGCCAGCAGTCGGACCCAACAGGGCACCGGGGAGCTGTTTTTT. The encoded protein is CASSRTQQGTGELFF. The chain carries TRBV6-1 and TRBJ2-2, with D perhaps matching TRBD1 (6 bases). The CDR3 runs 15 residues. Germline values: CDR1 MNHNS, CDR2 SASEGT. The ends were cut back, 5 bases at V and 4 bases at J, with 14 bases in the middle.

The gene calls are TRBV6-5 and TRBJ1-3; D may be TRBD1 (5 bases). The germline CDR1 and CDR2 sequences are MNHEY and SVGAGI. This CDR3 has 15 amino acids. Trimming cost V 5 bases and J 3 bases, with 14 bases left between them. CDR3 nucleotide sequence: TGTGCCAGCAGTCGTCCCAGGGATCGTGGAAACACCATATATTTT. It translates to CASSRPRDRGNTIYF.

The CDR3 sequence is CASSLGLAGGSEQYF. DNA for the CDR3: TGTGCCAGCAGTTTAGGACTAGCGGGGGGGAGCGAGCAGTACTTC. The chain combines TRBV27 with TRBJ2-7, with 15 bases that match TRBD2. The CDR3 is made up of 15 amino acids. Trimming cost V 2 bases and J 6 bases; bases outside gene matches: 2. The germline V gene encodes CDR1 MNHEY and CDR2 SMNVEV (reference sequence).

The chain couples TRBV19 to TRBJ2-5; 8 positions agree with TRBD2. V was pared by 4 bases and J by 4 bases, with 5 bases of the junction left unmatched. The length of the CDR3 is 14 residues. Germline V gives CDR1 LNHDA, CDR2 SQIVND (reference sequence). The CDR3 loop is CASSKAGVGETQYF. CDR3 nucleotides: TGTGCCAGTAGTAAAGCGGGAGTCGGAGAGACCCAGTACTTC.

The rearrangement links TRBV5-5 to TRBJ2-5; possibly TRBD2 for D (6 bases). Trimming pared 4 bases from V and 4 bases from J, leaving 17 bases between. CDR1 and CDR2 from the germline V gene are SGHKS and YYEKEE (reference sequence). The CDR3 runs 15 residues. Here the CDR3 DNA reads TGTGCCAGCAGCCGGTCGCGGGGAGTCCTAGAGACCCAGTACTTC. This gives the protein CASSRSRGVLETQYF.

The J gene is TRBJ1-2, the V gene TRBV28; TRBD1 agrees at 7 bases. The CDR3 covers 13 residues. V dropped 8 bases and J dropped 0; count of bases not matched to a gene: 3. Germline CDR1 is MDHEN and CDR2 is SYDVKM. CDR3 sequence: CASGTAANYGYTF. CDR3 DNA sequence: TGTGCCAGCGGGACAGCTGCTAACTATGGCTACACCTTC.

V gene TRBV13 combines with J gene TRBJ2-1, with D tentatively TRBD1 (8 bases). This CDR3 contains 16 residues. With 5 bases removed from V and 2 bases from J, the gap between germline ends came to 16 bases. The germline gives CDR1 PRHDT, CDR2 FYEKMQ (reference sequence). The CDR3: CASSIGQGGAYNEQFF. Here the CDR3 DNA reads TGTGCCAGCAGCATCGGACAGGGAGGGGCCTACAATGAGCAGTTCTTC. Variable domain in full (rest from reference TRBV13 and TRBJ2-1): AAGVIQSPRHLIKEKRETATLKCYPIPRHDTVYWYQQGPGQDPQFLISFYEKMQSDKGSIPDRFSAQQFSDYHSELNMSSLELGDSALYFCASSIGQGGAYNEQFFGPGTRLTVL.

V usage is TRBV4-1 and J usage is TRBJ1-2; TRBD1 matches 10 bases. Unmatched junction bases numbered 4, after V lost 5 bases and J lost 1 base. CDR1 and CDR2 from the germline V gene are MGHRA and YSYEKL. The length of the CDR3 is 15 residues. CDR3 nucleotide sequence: TGCGCCAGCAGCTTCGGACAGGGGGGTAACTATGGCTACACCTTC. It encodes CASSFGQGGNYGYTF.

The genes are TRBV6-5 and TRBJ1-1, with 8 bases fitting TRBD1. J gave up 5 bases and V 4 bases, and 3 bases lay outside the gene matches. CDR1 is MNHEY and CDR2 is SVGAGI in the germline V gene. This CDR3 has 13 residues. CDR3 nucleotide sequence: TGTGCCAGCAGTTCCAGGACAGGGACTGAAGCTTTCTTT. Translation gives CASSSRTGTEAFF.

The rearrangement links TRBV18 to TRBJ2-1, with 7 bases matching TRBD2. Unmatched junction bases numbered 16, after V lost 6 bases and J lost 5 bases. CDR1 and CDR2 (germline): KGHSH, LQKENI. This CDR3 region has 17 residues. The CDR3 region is CASSPNVPSGNDNEQFF. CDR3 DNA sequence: TGTGCCAGCTCCCCTAACGTCCCTAGCGGAAACGACAATGAGCAGTTCTTC. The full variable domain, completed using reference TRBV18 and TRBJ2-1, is NAGVMQNPRHLVRRRGQEARLRCSPMKGHSHVYWYRQLPEEGLKFMVYLQKENIIDESGMPKERFSAEFPKEGPSILRIQQVVRGDSAAYFCASSPNVPSGNDNEQFFGPGTRLTVL.

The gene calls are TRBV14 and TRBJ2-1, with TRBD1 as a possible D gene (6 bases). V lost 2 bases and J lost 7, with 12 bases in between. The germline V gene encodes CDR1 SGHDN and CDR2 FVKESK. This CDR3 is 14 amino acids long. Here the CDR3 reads CASSQLGQKNEQFF. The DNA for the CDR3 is TGTGCCAGCAGCCAACTCGGACAGAAGAATGAGCAGTTCTTC.

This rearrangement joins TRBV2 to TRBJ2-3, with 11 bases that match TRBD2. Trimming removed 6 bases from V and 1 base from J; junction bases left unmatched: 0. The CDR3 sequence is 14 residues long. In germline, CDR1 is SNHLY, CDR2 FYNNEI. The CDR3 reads CASRLAGGTDTQYF. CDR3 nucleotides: TGTGCCAGCAGACTAGCGGGGGGCACAGATACGCAGTATTTT.

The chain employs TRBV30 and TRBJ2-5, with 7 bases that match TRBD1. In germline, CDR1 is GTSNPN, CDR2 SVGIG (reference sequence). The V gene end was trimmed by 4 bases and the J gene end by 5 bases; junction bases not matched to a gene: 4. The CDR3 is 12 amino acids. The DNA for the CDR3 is TGTGCCTGGACAGGGGGTTGGGAGACCCAGTACTTC. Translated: CAWTGGWETQYF.

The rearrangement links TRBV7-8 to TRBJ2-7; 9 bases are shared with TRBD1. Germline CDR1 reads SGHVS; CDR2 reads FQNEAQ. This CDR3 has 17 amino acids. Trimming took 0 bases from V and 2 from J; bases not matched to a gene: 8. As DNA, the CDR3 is TGTGCCAGCAGCTTAGCTCGACTTTGGACAGGGGCCTACGAGCAGTACTTC. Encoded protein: CASSLARLWTGAYEQYF.